The table lists the clone carrying this T cell receptor (beta chain) with many counts. The antigen remains unidentified. The sample belongs to a study of metastatic and nonmetastatic thyroid tumors. Study observations and caveats: Reports indicated that malignant thyroid tumors showed significantly higher TCR beta diversity than benign nodules did, in blood and tumor.

All patients were treatment-naive before thyroid surgery. Germline V gene lookup returns CDR1 SGHAT and CDR2 FQDESV (reference sequence). The CDR3 is 19 residues long. V lost 4 bases and J lost 0; bases outside the gene matches: 15. TCRdb re-called clones via MiXCR from the PCR reads. In the table there are tens of thousands of clones, 14% of which are singletons. Input material: blood. The sequence derives from a male donor with papillary thyroid cancer or a benign thyroid nodule (not recorded which). Some clones in this sample may be carry-over from other donors' samples. The V call is TRBV11-1, the J call TRBJ1-3, with 7 bases that match TRBD1. Written as DNA, the CDR3 is TGTGCCAGCAGCTGGGGGTTGGAGGGGGCGACGGGCTCTGGAAACACCATATATTTT. It codes for CASSWGLEGATGSGNTIYF. The full variable domain, with the rest looked up from reference TRBV11-1 and TRBJ1-3, is EAEVAQSPRYKITEKSQAVAFWCDPISGHATLYWYRQILGQGPELLVQFQDESVVDDSQLPKDRFSAERLKGVDSTLKIQPAELGDSAMYLCASSWGLEGATGSGNTIYFGEGSWLTVV.